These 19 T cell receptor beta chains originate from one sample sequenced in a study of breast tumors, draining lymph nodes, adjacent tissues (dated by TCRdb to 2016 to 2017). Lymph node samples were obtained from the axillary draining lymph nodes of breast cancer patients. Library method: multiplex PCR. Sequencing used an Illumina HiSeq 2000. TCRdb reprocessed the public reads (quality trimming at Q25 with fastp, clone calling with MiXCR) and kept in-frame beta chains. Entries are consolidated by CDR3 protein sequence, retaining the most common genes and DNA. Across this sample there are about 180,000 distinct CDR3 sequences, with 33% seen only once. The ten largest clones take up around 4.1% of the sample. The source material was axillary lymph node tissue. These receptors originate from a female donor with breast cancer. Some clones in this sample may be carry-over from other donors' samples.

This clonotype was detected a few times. The chain's CDR3 is CASSRDHRGVGTQYF. CDR3 DNA: TGCGCCAGCAGCCGAGATCACCGGGGGGTGGGGACCCAGTACTTC. The chain uses TRBV4-1 and TRBJ2-5, with 7 positions matching TRBD2. J was trimmed by 7 bases and V by 4 bases; bases with no gene match: 12. Germline CDR1 and CDR2: MGHRA and YSYEKL. The CDR3 sequence is 15 residues long.

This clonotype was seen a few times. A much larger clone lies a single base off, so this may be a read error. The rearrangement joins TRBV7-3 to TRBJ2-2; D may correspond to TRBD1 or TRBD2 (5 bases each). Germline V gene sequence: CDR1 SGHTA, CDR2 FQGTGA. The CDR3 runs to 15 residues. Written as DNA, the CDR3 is TGTGCCAGCAGCTCATCAGACAGCATCCCCGGGGAGCTGCTTTTT. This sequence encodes CASSSSDSIPGELLF.

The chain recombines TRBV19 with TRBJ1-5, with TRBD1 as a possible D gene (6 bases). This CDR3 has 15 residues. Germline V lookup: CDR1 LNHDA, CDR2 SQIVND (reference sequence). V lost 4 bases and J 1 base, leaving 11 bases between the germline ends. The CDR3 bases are TGTGCCAGTAGTAGGGTGGGGGGCAGCAATCAGCCCCAGCATTTT. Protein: CASSRVGGSNQPQHF. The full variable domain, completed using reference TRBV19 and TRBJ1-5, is DGGITQSPKYLFRKEGQNVTLSCEQNLNHDAMYWYRQDPGQGLRLIYYSQIVNDFQKGDIAEGYSVSREKKESFPLTVTSAQKNPTAFYLCASSRVGGSNQPQHFGDGTRLSIL.

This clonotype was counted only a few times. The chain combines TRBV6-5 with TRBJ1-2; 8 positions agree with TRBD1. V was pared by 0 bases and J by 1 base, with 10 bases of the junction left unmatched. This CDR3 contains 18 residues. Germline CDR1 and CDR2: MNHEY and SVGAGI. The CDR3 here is CASSYSRQGSKHNYGYTF. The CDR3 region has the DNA TGTGCCAGCAGTTACTCGAGACAGGGGTCTAAGCATAACTATGGCTACACCTTC.

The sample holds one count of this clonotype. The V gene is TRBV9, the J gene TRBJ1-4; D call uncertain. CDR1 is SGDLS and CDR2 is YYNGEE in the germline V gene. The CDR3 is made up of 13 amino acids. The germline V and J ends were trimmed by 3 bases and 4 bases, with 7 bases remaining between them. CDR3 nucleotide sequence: TGTGCCAGCAGCGGTGGGCGTAATGAAAAACTGTTTTTT. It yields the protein CASSGGRNEKLFF.

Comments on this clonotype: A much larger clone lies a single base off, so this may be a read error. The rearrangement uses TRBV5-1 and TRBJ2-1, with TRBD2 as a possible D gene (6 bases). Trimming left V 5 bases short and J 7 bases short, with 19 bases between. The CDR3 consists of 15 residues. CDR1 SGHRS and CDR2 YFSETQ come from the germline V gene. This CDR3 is CASRAGSRGWNEQFF. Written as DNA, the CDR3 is TGCGCCAGCAGAGCCGGGTCTCGGGGGTGGAATGAGCAGTTCTTC.

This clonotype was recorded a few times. The CDR3 DNA follows: TGTGCCAGCAGCTTAGAGAGGGGCAGCTCGCGACTGTTTTTT. Residues: CASSLERGSSRLFF. The chain uses TRBV5-8 and TRBJ1-4; D possibly corresponds to TRBD1 (5 bases). This CDR3 region has 14 residues. V was pared by 2 bases and J by 13 bases, with 18 bases between. Germline loops: CDR1 SGHTS, CDR2 YDEGEE.

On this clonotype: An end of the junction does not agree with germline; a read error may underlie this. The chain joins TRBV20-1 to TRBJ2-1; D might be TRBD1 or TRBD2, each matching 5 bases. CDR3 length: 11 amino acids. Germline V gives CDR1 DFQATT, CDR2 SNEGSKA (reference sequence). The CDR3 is CSARVRGTRAF. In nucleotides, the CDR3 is TGCAGTGCAAGAGTCCGAGGGACGAGGGCCTTC.

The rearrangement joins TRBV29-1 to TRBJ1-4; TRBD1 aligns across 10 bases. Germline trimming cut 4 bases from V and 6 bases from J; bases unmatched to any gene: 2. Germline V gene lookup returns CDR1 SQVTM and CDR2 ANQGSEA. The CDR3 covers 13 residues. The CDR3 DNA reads TGCAGCGTTGGACAGGGGGCGGATGAAAAACTGTTTTTT. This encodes CSVGQGADEKLFF. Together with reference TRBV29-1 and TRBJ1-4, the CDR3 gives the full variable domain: SAVISQKPSRDICQRGTSLTIQCQVDSQVTMMFWYRQQPGQSLTLIATANQGSEATYESGFVIDKFPISRPNLTFSTLTVSNMSPEDSSIYLCSVGQGADEKLFFGSGTQLSVL.

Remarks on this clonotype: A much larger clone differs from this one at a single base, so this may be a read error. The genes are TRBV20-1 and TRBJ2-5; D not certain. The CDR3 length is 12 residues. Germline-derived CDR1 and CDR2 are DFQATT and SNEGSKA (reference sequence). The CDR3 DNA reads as TGCAGTGCTACTAGGGCCCAAGAGACCCCGTACTTC. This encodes CSATRAQETPYF.

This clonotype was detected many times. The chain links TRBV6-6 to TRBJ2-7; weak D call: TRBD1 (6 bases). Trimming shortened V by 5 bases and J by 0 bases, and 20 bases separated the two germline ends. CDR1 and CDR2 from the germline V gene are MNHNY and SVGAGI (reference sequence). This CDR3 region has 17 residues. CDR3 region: CASSPGTGTHSSYEQYF. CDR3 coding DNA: TGTGCCAGCAGTCCCGGGACCGGGACACACAGCTCCTACGAGCAGTACTTC.

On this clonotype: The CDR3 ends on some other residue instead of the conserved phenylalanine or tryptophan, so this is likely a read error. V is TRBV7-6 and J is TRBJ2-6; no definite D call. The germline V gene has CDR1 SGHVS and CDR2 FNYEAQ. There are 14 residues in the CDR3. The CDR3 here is CASSLYSGANVLTL. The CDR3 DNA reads TGTGCCAGCAGCTTATACTCTGGAGCCAACGTCCTGACTCTC.

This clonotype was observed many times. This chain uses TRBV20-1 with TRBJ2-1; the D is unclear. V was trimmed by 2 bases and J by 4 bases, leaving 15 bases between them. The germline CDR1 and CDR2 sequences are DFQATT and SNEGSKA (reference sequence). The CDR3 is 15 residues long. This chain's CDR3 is CSARPSGLGYNEQFF. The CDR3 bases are TGCAGTGCTAGACCCAGTGGCTTAGGGTACAATGAGCAGTTCTTC.

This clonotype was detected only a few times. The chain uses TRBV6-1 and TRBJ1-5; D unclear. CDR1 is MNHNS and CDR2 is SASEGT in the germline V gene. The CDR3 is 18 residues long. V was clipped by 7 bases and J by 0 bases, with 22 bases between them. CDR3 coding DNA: TGTGCCAGCAAACCCCAAACACCGACAAGCTATAGCAATCAGCCCCAGCATTTT. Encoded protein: CASKPQTPTSYSNQPQHF.

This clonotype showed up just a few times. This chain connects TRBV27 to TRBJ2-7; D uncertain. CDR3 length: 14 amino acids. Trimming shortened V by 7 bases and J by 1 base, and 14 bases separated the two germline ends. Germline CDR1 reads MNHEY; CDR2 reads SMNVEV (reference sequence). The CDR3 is CASKRLLGSYEQYF. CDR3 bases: TGTGCCAGCAAAAGACTCTTAGGTTCCTACGAGCAGTACTTC.

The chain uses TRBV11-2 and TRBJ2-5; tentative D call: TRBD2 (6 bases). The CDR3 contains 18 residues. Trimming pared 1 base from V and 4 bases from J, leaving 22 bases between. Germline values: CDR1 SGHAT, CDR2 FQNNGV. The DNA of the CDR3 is TGTGCCAGCAGCTTAGGCCTCCGCCTGCGGGGATTAGGAGAGACCCAGTACTTC. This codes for CASSLGLRLRGLGETQYF. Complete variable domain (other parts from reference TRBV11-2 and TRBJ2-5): EAGVAQSPRYKIIEKRQSVAFWCNPISGHATLYWYQQILGQGPKLLIQFQNNGVVDDSQLPKDRFSAERLKGVDSTLKIQPAKLEDSAVYLCASSLGLRLRGLGETQYFGPGTRLLVL.

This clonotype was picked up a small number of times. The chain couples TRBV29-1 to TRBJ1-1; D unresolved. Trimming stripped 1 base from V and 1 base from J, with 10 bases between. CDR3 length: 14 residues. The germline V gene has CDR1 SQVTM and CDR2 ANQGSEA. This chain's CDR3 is CSVEGESENTEAFF. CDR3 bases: TGCAGCGTTGAAGGGGAGTCGGAGAACACTGAAGCTTTCTTT.

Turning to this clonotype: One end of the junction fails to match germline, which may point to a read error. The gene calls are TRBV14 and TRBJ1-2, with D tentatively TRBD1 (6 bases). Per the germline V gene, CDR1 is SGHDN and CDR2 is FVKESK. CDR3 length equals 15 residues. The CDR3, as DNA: TGTGCCAGCAGCCAAGCTGGGGGCATGGGGTATGGCTCCACCTTC. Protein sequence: CASSQAGGMGYGSTF. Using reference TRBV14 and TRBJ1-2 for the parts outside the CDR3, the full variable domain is EAGVTQFPSHSVIEKGQTVTLRCDPISGHDNLYWYRRVMGKEIKFLLHFVKESKQDESGMPNNRFLAERTGGTYSTLKVQPAELEDSGVYFCASSQAGGMGYGSTFGSGTRLTVV.

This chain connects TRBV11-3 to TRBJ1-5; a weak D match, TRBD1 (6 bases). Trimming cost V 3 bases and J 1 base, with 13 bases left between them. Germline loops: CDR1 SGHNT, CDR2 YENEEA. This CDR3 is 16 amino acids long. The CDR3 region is CASSLGGKTSNQPQHF. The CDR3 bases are TGTGCCAGCAGCTTGGGGGGCAAAACGAGCAATCAGCCCCAGCATTTT.